The following is a TCR beta chain sequence with its context. This record belongs to a study of blood T cell repertoires in COVID-19. The junction had 3 bases not matched to a gene; V was cut back by 4 bases and J by 3 bases. This CDR3 comprises 14 residues. Germline lookup yields CDR1 MNHEY and CDR2 SMNVEV (reference sequence). Assay: immunoSEQ multiplex PCR; the TCRdb copy retains only in-frame clones and omits some. The data show some 200,000 clones, 81% seen once. J is TRBJ1-2 and V is TRBV27, with 9 bases lining up with TRBD1. The receptor was derived from a woman older than 75 with COVID-19, enrolled during active disease. The sample comprised peripheral blood. Here the CDR3 reads CASSYGQGHYGYTF. CDR3 nucleotide sequence: TGTGCCAGCAGTTACGGACAGGGGCACTATGGCTACACCTTC.